This T cell receptor beta chain comes out of a study of shared clonotypes between healthy human individuals. On the study more broadly: Used for every donor were three CD4 naive, three CD4 memory, two CD8 naive and one CD8 memory plate. Notes on the study in general: Rarefaction revealed incomplete sorted-subset sequencing despite large depth. Across a handful of donors, naive CD4 shared 5% to 6%, naive CD8 around 3.5%, memory CD4 less than 2.5%, memory CD8 around 0.36%.

The CDR3 covers 15 residues. The V and J ends lost 0 bases and 0 bases respectively, with 7 bases between them. Germline V gene lookup returns CDR1 SGHDT and CDR2 YYEEEE. This clone was counted a single time. Its antigen is unknown. Method: immunoSEQ multiplex PCR; TCRdb's copy keeps in-frame clones and lacks some. The repertoire consists of a few million clones, with roughly 93% occurring once and the leading ten covering about 0.41%. The rearrangement links TRBV5-6 to TRBJ2-4; D ambiguous. This TCR was recovered from a man aged 18 to 35 in good health. Some clones in this sample may be carry-over from other donors' samples. Sequencing input: naive CD4+ T cells from PBMCs. Subset here: CD45RA+ positively selected. The CDR3 spells CASSLGTVAKNIQYF. CDR3 in DNA: TGTGCCAGCAGCTTGGGGACGGTAGCCAAAAACATTCAGTACTTC.